Listed here are 7 T cell receptor beta chains from one sample, sequenced in a study of T cell clonality in common variable immunodeficiency. Libraries were prepared by immunoSEQ multiplex PCR; TCRdb keeps only in-frame clonotypes and omits some of them. The data show about 60,000 clones, with none appearing a single time. The sequenced sample was peripheral blood mononuclear cells. The receptors originated from a person between 18 and 70 years old in good health.

As to this clone: The missing CDR3 end, 3 residues past where the read stops, is filled in from the germline J gene. V usage is TRBV2 and J usage is TRBJ2-7, with a possible D match to TRBD2 (7 bases). The CDR3 is 16 amino acids. The V end lost 3 bases, the J end lost 5 bases, and 20 bases lay between the germline ends. Looked up from germline, CDR1 is SNHLY and CDR2 is FYNNEI. The chain's CDR3 is CASSEGGARRPDEQYF. The part of the CDR3 DNA that was read is TGTGCCAGCAGTGAGGGGGGGGCACGGCGCCCGGACGAG.

This clone was recorded at least ten times. Read coverage stops 3 residues before the CDR3 terminus; the germline J gene supplies the remainder. The chain joins TRBV20-1 to TRBJ2-7; tentative D call: TRBD1 (5 bases). This CDR3 region has 15 residues. The V and J ends lost 6 bases and 0 bases respectively, with 18 bases between them. CDR1 is DFQATT and CDR2 is SNEGSKA in the germline V gene (reference sequence). The sequenced CDR3 bases are TGCAGTGCCACAGTAGGGGCCACCAGCTCCTACGAG. Its protein is CSATVGATSSYE. The whole CDR3 region reads CSATVGATSSYEQYF.

This clone was observed at least ten times. The read ends 3 residues before the CDR3 terminus; that terminus is restored from the germline J gene. The chain carries TRBV2 and TRBJ2-1, with 7 bases identical to TRBD2. CDR1 is SNHLY and CDR2 is FYNNEI in the germline V gene. The CDR3 is made up of 14 amino acids. J was trimmed by 9 bases and V by 6 bases; bases with no gene match: 11. The part of the CDR3 DNA that was read is TGTGCCAGCAGGGGAAGCGGGAATCAAGGTGAG. Protein sequence: CASRGSGNQGE. The whole CDR3 protein reads CASRGSGNQGEQFF.

This clone was seen at least ten times. The observed sequence ends 3 residues before the CDR3 terminus, with the missing tail filled in from the germline J gene. The chain has TRBV18 and TRBJ1-1, with 7 positions matching TRBD1. Germline V gene lookup returns CDR1 KGHSH and CDR2 LQKENI. The V and J ends lost 6 bases and 4 bases, in that order; junction bases with no gene match: 5. CDR3 length: 13 residues. The CDR3 here is CASSTTGRTEAFF. Partial CDR3 DNA: TGTGCCAGCTCGACGACAGGGCGCACTGAA.

This clone was picked up a small number of times. The observed sequence ends 3 residues before the CDR3 terminus, with the missing tail filled in from the germline J gene. V and J are TRBV5-1 and TRBJ2-1, with 7 positions matching TRBD2. J was trimmed by 0 bases and V by 3 bases; bases with no gene match: 6. CDR1 and CDR2 from the germline V gene are SGHRS and YFSETQ. CDR3 size: 16 residues. The DNA read from the CDR3 is TGCGCCAGCAGCTCTTCTAGCGGTAACTCCTACAATGAG. It translates to CASSSSSGNSYNE. The whole CDR3 reads CASSSSSGNSYNEQFF.

This clone was recorded a few times. The CDR3 is cut off 3 residues early in the read; its end comes from the germline J gene. The V gene is TRBV7-2, the J gene TRBJ2-5, with D perhaps matching TRBD2 (5 bases). The germline gives CDR1 SGHTA, CDR2 FQGNSA. The V end lost 0 bases, the J end lost 5 bases, and 16 bases lay between the germline ends. There are 16 residues in the CDR3. CDR3 sequence reads: CASSLAPEVSGETQYF. Partial CDR3 DNA: TGTGCCAGCAGCTTAGCCCCGGAAGTTTCGGGGGAGACC.

This clone was found many times. The sequence runs out 3 residues before the end of the CDR3; the remainder is reconstructed from the germline J gene. The V gene is TRBV4-1, the J gene TRBJ2-1; TRBD2 matches 8 bases. The CDR3 consists of 17 residues. The junction had 10 bases not matched to a gene; V was cut back by 1 base and J by 5 bases. The V gene's germline CDR1 is MGHRA and CDR2 YSYEKL. CDR3 loop: CASSQVFGGRTNNEQFF. Incomplete CDR3 DNA: TGCGCCAGCAGCCAAGTTTTTGGCGGGAGGACCAACAATGAG.